Presented here are 22 T cell receptor beta chains from one specimen sequenced in a study of control samples from healthy donors and cancer patients. Assay used: immunoSEQ multiplex PCR; TCRdb lists only in-frame clones, some missing. The repertoire holds around 120,000 clones, with 85% to 90% as singletons. Sequenced input: PBMCs. The source is a woman in her 50s with colorectal cancer.

The chain has TRBV12-3 or TRBV12-4 and TRBJ2-7, with D possibly being TRBD1 (6 bases). The CDR3 sequence is 12 residues long. V was clipped by 6 bases and J by 6 bases, with 12 bases between them. The CDR3 reads CASRQGIGEQYF. CDR3 nucleotide sequence: TGTGCCAGCAGGCAGGGGATCGGCGAGCAGTACTTC.

The rearrangement joins TRBV15 to TRBJ1-3; 8 bases match TRBD1. The germline V gene encodes CDR1 LNHNV and CDR2 YYDKDF (reference sequence). CDR3 size: 16 residues. V trimming: 1 base; J trimming: 2 bases; junction bases outside the gene matches: 4. The CDR3 spells CATSRGRGQAGNTIYF. DNA for the CDR3: TGTGCCACCAGCAGAGGCAGGGGGCAGGCTGGAAACACCATATATTTT.

The rearrangement links TRBV19 to TRBJ1-1; tentatively, D is TRBD1 (5 bases). CDR3 length: 12 amino acids. The V gene's germline CDR1 is LNHDA and CDR2 SQIVND (reference sequence). With 7 bases removed from V and 5 bases from J, the gap between germline ends came to 11 bases. The CDR3 bases are TGTGCCAGTATTCGGGGACGGACTGAAGCTTTCTTT. It translates to CASIRGRTEAFF.

The chain joins TRBV5-4 to TRBJ1-1; D is ambiguous. The V gene's germline CDR1 is SGHNT and CDR2 YYREEE (reference sequence). Trimming removed 0 bases at V and 7 bases at J, with 7 bases between. This CDR3 contains 12 residues. DNA for the CDR3: TGTGCCAGCAGCTTGGTGGGTGTTGAAGCTTTCTTT. This encodes CASSLVGVEAFF.

The CDR3 sequence: CASNAGQDNTGELFF. CDR3 coding DNA: TGTGCCAGCAACGCTGGACAGGACAACACCGGGGAGCTGTTTTTT. The chain employs TRBV6-5 and TRBJ2-2; 7 nucleotides align to TRBD1. With 7 bases clipped from V and 2 bases from J, the junction kept 7 bases outside the gene matches. The germline V gene has CDR1 MNHEY and CDR2 SVGAGI. The CDR3 runs to 15 residues.

This rearrangement joins TRBV7-9 to TRBJ2-5, with a tentative D call TRBD2 (5 bases). V was trimmed by 1 base and J by 5 bases, leaving 17 bases between them. Germline assignment: CDR1 SEHNR and CDR2 FQNEAQ (reference sequence). The CDR3 covers 16 residues. The DNA of the CDR3 is TGTGCCAGCAGCTTAGATCTTCCGGGAAGAGGGGAGACCCAGTACTTC. It specifies CASSLDLPGRGETQYF.

The J gene is TRBJ1-2, the V gene TRBV9; TRBD1 is a possible D gene (5 bases). The germline V gene encodes CDR1 SGDLS and CDR2 YYNGEE. With 4 bases removed from V and 2 bases from J, the gap between germline ends came to 15 bases. This CDR3 contains 15 residues. The CDR3 here is CASSLTATVNYGYTF. The DNA for the CDR3 is TGTGCCAGCAGCCTCACCGCGACAGTGAACTATGGCTACACCTTC.

In DNA form, the CDR3 reads TGTGCCAGCAGCCAGGAAAAACTAGGCGGATGGGGAAATGAGCAGTTCTTC. Its protein is CASSQEKLGGWGNEQFF. J is TRBJ2-1 and V is TRBV14; D might be TRBD2 (5 bases). V lost 3 bases to trimming and J lost 7 bases, with 22 bases between them. The CDR3 sequence is 17 residues long. Looked up from germline, CDR1 is SGHDN and CDR2 is FVKESK.

The J gene is TRBJ2-7, the V gene TRBV15, with 7 bases lining up with TRBD1. The CDR3 is made up of 14 amino acids. The V gene's germline CDR1 is LNHNV and CDR2 YYDKDF (reference sequence). The V and J ends lost 3 bases and 9 bases, in that order; junction bases with no gene match: 11. CDR3 sequence (DNA): TGTGCCACCAGCAGGAACCGGGACAGTGTAGGGCAGTACTTC. It encodes CATSRNRDSVGQYF.

This clone was counted a single time. The chain combines TRBV2 with TRBJ2-1; 11 nucleotides line up with TRBD2. Trimming cost V 6 bases and J 1 base; bases outside gene matches: 2. Germline CDR1 SNHLY, CDR2 FYNNEI. The CDR3 runs to 15 residues. The CDR3 reads CASSRTSGSYNEQFF. DNA for the CDR3: TGTGCCAGCAGCCGGACTAGCGGGTCCTACAATGAGCAGTTCTTC.

The table lists this clone with a count of one. This chain connects TRBV9 to TRBJ1-2; D might be TRBD1 (5 bases). The CDR3 is 15 residues long. V lost 0 bases and J lost 8, with 17 bases in between. CDR1 and CDR2 (germline): SGDLS, YYNGEE. The CDR3 sequence is CASSVGDEVGRGYTF. The DNA of the CDR3 is TGTGCCAGCAGCGTAGGCGACGAGGTGGGACGCGGCTACACCTTC.

This chain joins TRBV19 and TRBJ1-2; D uncertain. The CDR3 spans 13 residues. CDR1 is LNHDA and CDR2 is SQIVND in the germline V gene (reference sequence). V dropped 7 bases and J dropped 2 bases, with 11 bases sitting between them. This chain's CDR3 is CASTPRSNYGYTF. CDR3 DNA sequence: TGTGCCAGTACTCCCAGGAGCAACTATGGCTACACCTTC.

The rearrangement joins TRBV28 to TRBJ2-1, with D hard to call. Trimming pared 5 bases from V and 3 bases from J, leaving 17 bases between. Germline V gene lookup returns CDR1 MDHEN and CDR2 SYDVKM. This CDR3 comprises 16 residues. The CDR3 sequence: CASSPMRGRIYNEQFF. CDR3 bases: TGTGCCAGCAGTCCCATGCGAGGTCGGATCTACAATGAGCAGTTCTTC.

V is TRBV9 and J is TRBJ2-2, with 9 bases that match TRBD1. Germline V gene sequence: CDR1 SGDLS, CDR2 YYNGEE. This CDR3 contains 17 residues. Trimming removed 0 bases from V and 6 bases from J; junction bases left unmatched: 9. This chain's CDR3 is CASSVARRTGVPGELFF. The CDR3 DNA sequence: TGTGCCAGCAGCGTAGCCCGGAGGACAGGGGTCCCCGGGGAGCTGTTTTTT. The full variable domain, with the rest looked up from reference TRBV9 and TRBJ2-2, is DSGVTQTPKHLITATGQRVTLRCSPRSGDLSVYWYQQSLDQGLQFLIQYYNGEERAKGNILERFSAQQFPDLHSELNLSSLELGDSALYFCASSVARRTGVPGELFFGEGSRLTVL.

The gene calls are TRBV6-5 and TRBJ2-5; the D is unclear. V dropped 5 bases and J dropped 5 bases, with 12 bases sitting between them. The germline CDR1 and CDR2 sequences are MNHEY and SVGAGI. The CDR3 has 13 residues. CDR3 DNA sequence: TGTGCCAGCAGTCGACGGCCTAGGGAGACCCAGTACTTC. Amino acid sequence: CASSRRPRETQYF.

The V call is TRBV11-2, the J call TRBJ2-1; 12 nucleotides match TRBD2. Germline V CDR1 and CDR2: SGHAT, FQNNGV. The length of the CDR3 is 17 residues. V lost 3 bases to trimming and J lost 4 bases; unmatched junction nucleotides: 7. Here the CDR3 reads CASSLFLAGGFYNEQFF. The CDR3 bases are TGTGCCAGCAGCTTGTTTCTAGCGGGAGGGTTTTACAATGAGCAGTTCTTC.

This clone has only one observation. This chain joins TRBV2 and TRBJ2-3; D unclear. The germline V and J ends were trimmed by 3 bases and 5 bases, with 9 bases remaining between them. Germline V gives CDR1 SNHLY, CDR2 FYNNEI. This CDR3 is built from 13 residues. Here the CDR3 reads CASSELDQDTQYF. In DNA form, the CDR3 reads TGTGCCAGCAGTGAGCTAGATCAAGATACGCAGTATTTT.

This chain links TRBV2 with TRBJ2-1; 8 nucleotides align to TRBD1. CDR1 is SNHLY, CDR2 FYNNEI, per germline. The V and J ends lost 6 bases and 3 bases, in that order; junction bases with no gene match: 7. The CDR3 extends over 15 amino acids. The CDR3 protein is CASSQQGVDYNEQFF. The CDR3 coding sequence is TGTGCCAGCAGCCAACAGGGGGTGGACTACAATGAGCAGTTCTTC.

V usage is TRBV12-3 or TRBV12-4 and J usage is TRBJ1-2, with D unclear. The CDR3 is made up of 13 amino acids. V lost 2 bases to trimming and J lost 3 bases, with 7 bases between them. The CDR3 region has the DNA TGTGCCAGCAGTTTAAAGCCTTACTATGGCTACACCTTC. Translation: CASSLKPYYGYTF.

In its sample, this clone was seen once. CDR3 in amino acids: CASSLGQTNYEQYF. The CDR3, as DNA: TGCGCCAGCAGCTTGGGGCAGACCAACTACGAGCAGTACTTC. The V and J genes are TRBV5-1 and TRBJ2-7; D ambiguous. The CDR3 covers 14 residues. The V and J ends lost 0 bases and 3 bases respectively, with 10 bases between them. The V gene's germline CDR1 is SGHRS and CDR2 YFSETQ.

CDR3 region: CASTRGGTGDTEAFF. The CDR3 bases are TGCGCCAGCACCAGGGGGGGGACAGGTGACACTGAAGCTTTCTTT. The chain uses TRBV4-1 and TRBJ1-1, with 8 bases matching TRBD1. The CDR3 sequence is 15 residues long. Trimming cost V 7 bases and J 3 bases; bases outside gene matches: 10. Germline CDR1 reads MGHRA; CDR2 reads YSYEKL.

J is TRBJ2-7 and V is TRBV5-5; 10 nucleotides match TRBD1. Germline V CDR1 and CDR2: SGHKS, YYEKEE (reference sequence). The CDR3 has 14 amino acids. V lost 4 bases, J lost 7 bases, and 8 bases stayed unmatched. As DNA, the CDR3 is TGTGCCAGCAGCGCGACAGGGGGCCGGGGGGAGCAGTACTTC. It specifies CASSATGGRGEQYF.